These T cell receptor beta chains were read from a single sample in a study of blood T cell repertoires in COVID-19. TCRdb's copy holds only in-frame clones and misses some; the assay was immunoSEQ multiplex PCR. Here the sample spans approximately 180,000 clones, around 90% being singletons. Material: peripheral blood. All receptors come from a man aged 55 to 70 with active or convalescent COVID-19. CDR3s include the opening cysteine and the closing phenylalanine or tryptophan. Fields, in order: D gene, V gene, J gene, clone size, CDR3 protein, CDR3 DNA. The D gene is left open where the match is weak. A clone size is listed for some rows: how often the clone was seen (once, few, many), or a class if it is expanded.

D gene: TRBD1; V gene: TRBV7-9; J gene: TRBJ1-1; clone size: .; CDR3 protein: CASRPDRRNTEAFF; CDR3 DNA: TGTGCCAGCAGACCGGACAGGAGGAACACTGAAGCTTTCTTT
D gene: .; V gene: TRBV2; J gene: TRBJ2-7; clone size: .; CDR3 protein: CASSLRGYYEQYF; CDR3 DNA: TGTGCCAGCAGCCTCAGGGGATACTACGAGCAGTACTTC
D gene: .; V gene: TRBV5-4; J gene: TRBJ2-5; clone size: once; CDR3 protein: CASSSFGGETQYF; CDR3 DNA: TGTGCCAGCAGCTCGTTTGGAGGTGAGACCCAGTACTTC
D gene: .; V gene: TRBV28; J gene: TRBJ1-2; clone size: .; CDR3 protein: CASSLRGGPYYGYTF; CDR3 DNA: TGTGCCAGCAGTTTAAGGGGGGGGCCCTACTATGGCTACACCTTC
D gene: TRBD1; V gene: TRBV11-1; J gene: TRBJ2-2; clone size: once; CDR3 protein: CASTGQGATGELFF; CDR3 DNA: TGTGCCAGCACGGGACAGGGGGCAACCGGGGAGCTGTTTTTT
D gene: TRBD2; V gene: TRBV5-1; J gene: TRBJ2-7; clone size: .; CDR3 protein: CASSLERGGAYEQYF; CDR3 DNA: TGCGCCAGCAGCTTGGAGCGCGGGGGGGCCTACGAGCAGTACTTC
D gene: .; V gene: TRBV11-1; J gene: TRBJ2-1; clone size: .; CDR3 protein: CASSRVGGYSNEQFF; CDR3 DNA: TGTGCCAGCAGCCGGGTCGGCGGTTACTCAAATGAGCAGTTCTTC
D gene: .; V gene: TRBV6-1; J gene: TRBJ2-3; clone size: .; CDR3 protein: CASSTRIGTDTQYF; CDR3 DNA: TGTGCCAGCAGTACTAGAATAGGCACAGATACGCAGTATTTT
D gene: .; V gene: TRBV18; J gene: TRBJ2-1; clone size: .; CDR3 protein: CASSPSGYFYNEQFF; CDR3 DNA: TGTGCCAGCTCACCGTCGGGGTACTTCTACAATGAGCAGTTCTTC
D gene: .; V gene: TRBV4-1; J gene: TRBJ1-5; clone size: .; CDR3 protein: CASSQGSANQPQHF; CDR3 DNA: TGCGCCAGCAGCCAAGGTAGCGCCAATCAGCCCCAGCATTTT
D gene: TRBD2; V gene: TRBV19; J gene: TRBJ2-4; clone size: few; CDR3 protein: CASGAPGGHIQYF; CDR3 DNA: TGTGCCAGTGGAGCCCCGGGGGGGCACATTCAGTACTTC
D gene: .; V gene: TRBV7-9; J gene: TRBJ1-2; clone size: .; CDR3 protein: CASSLDVGGGYTF; CDR3 DNA: TGTGCCAGCAGCTTAGATGTTGGGGGCGGCTACACCTTC
D gene: .; V gene: TRBV9; J gene: TRBJ2-3; clone size: .; CDR3 protein: CASTSGGLDTQYF; CDR3 DNA: TGTGCCAGCACCTCAGGAGGGTTGGATACGCAGTATTTT
D gene: .; V gene: TRBV7-3; J gene: TRBJ1-1; clone size: .; CDR3 protein: CASRQGKNTEAFF; CDR3 DNA: TGTGCCAGCCGTCAGGGGAAGAACACTGAAGCTTTCTTT
D gene: .; V gene: TRBV9; J gene: TRBJ2-2; clone size: .; CDR3 protein: CASSALQGLGELFF; CDR3 DNA: TGTGCCAGCAGCGCCCTACAGGGCCTCGGGGAGCTGTTTTTT
D gene: .; V gene: TRBV29-1; J gene: TRBJ1-2; clone size: .; CDR3 protein: CSVEVQGDYGYTF; CDR3 DNA: TGCAGCGTTGAAGTCCAGGGTGACTATGGCTACACCTTC